The 25 T cell receptor beta chains in this list originate from one sample, sequenced in a study of blood T cell repertoires in COVID-19. Profiling relied on immunoSEQ multiplex PCR, and the TCRdb table lists in-frame clones only, not all of them. The sample holds about 180,000 clones, roughly 88% seen once. Sequencing was performed on peripheral blood. These receptors all stem from an elderly man with COVID-19, enrolled during active disease.

The genes are TRBV2 and TRBJ2-2; tentatively, D is TRBD1 (6 bases). The CDR3 consists of 15 residues. The V end lost 4 bases, the J end lost 6 bases, and 15 bases lay between the germline ends. Germline V gives CDR1 SNHLY, CDR2 FYNNEI. The CDR3 loop reads CASSGVRGDSGELFF. CDR3 bases: TGTGCCAGCAGTGGGGTCAGGGGTGACTCCGGGGAGCTGTTTTTT. The full variable domain, in which reference TRBV2 and TRBJ2-2 provide the parts outside the CDR3, is EPEVTQTPSHQVTQMGQEVILRCVPISNHLYFYWYRQILGQKVEFLVSFYNNEISEKSEIFDDQFSVERPDGSNFTLKIRSTKLEDSAMYFCASSGVRGDSGELFFGEGSRLTVL.

This chain uses TRBV5-5 with TRBJ1-2; 7 bases fit TRBD1. After removal of 4 bases from V and 0 bases from J, the junction contained 6 bases not matched to a gene. The V gene's germline CDR1 is SGHKS and CDR2 YYEKEE (reference sequence). The CDR3 has 15 amino acids. CDR3 in DNA: TGTGCCAGCAGCGCGACAGGGACCCCTAACTATGGCTACACCTTC. Its translation is CASSATGTPNYGYTF.

The chain couples TRBV4-2 to TRBJ1-5, with D possibly matching TRBD1 (6 bases). CDR3 length: 15 amino acids. V lost 1 base, J lost 8 bases, and 15 bases lay in between. Germline CDR1 is LGHNA and CDR2 is YNFKEQ. The CDR3 loop is CASSQGQAGGEPQHF. The CDR3 DNA sequence: TGTGCCAGCAGCCAAGGACAGGCGGGAGGTGAGCCCCAGCATTTT.

About this clone itself: A read error may account for a junction end that differs from germline. This sequence joins TRBV2 and TRBJ2-7; the match to TRBD1 covers 9 bases. CDR1 SNHLY and CDR2 FYNNEI come from the germline V gene. The CDR3 is 12 residues long. The CDR3, as DNA: TGTGCCAGCAGTGGGGACAGGGACCGCCCGTCCTTC. It codes for CASSGDRDRPSF. Full variable domain (remainder filled in from reference TRBV2 and TRBJ2-7): EPEVTQTPSHQVTQMGQEVILRCVPISNHLYFYWYRQILGQKVEFLVSFYNNEISEKSEIFDDQFSVERPDGSNFTLKIRSTKLEDSAMYFCASSGDRDRPSFGPGTRLTVT.

The V call is TRBV3-1 (or the pseudogene TRBV3-2), the J call TRBJ1-2; D may be TRBD1 (5 bases). Trimming left V 0 bases short and J 4 bases short, with 15 bases between. Germline lookup yields CDR1 LGHDT and CDR2 YNNKEL (reference sequence). The CDR3 runs 16 residues. CDR3 region: CASSQDFQQGSYGYTF. The CDR3 nucleotides read TGTGCCAGCAGCCAAGATTTTCAGCAGGGAAGCTATGGCTACACCTTC.

This chain links TRBV5-5 with TRBJ1-3; TRBD1 aligns across 11 bases. The junction had 6 bases not matched to a gene; V was cut back by 4 bases and J by 0 bases. This CDR3 has 17 amino acids. CDR1 is SGHKS, CDR2 YYEKEE, per germline (reference sequence). The CDR3 nucleotides are TGTGCCAGCAGCCCATGGACAGGGGGCTTCTCTGGAAACACCATATATTTT. Protein: CASSPWTGGFSGNTIYF. Together with reference TRBV5-5 and TRBJ1-3, the CDR3 gives the full variable domain: DAGVTQSPTHLIKTRGQQVTLRCSPISGHKSVSWYQQVLGQGPQFIFQYYEKEERGRGNFPDRFSARQFPNYSSELNVNALLLGDSALYLCASSPWTGGFSGNTIYFGEGSWLTVV.

V usage is TRBV5-1 and J usage is TRBJ2-4; 8 positions agree with TRBD2. Per germline, CDR1 SGHRS and CDR2 YFSETQ. V was clipped by 4 bases and J by 5 bases; unmatched bases: 14. The CDR3 extends over 17 amino acids. The CDR3 spells CASSPLVAGSGQNIQYF. The CDR3 nucleotides are TGCGCCAGCAGCCCTCTGGTAGCGGGGTCTGGCCAAAACATTCAGTACTTC. Together with reference TRBV5-1 and TRBJ2-4, the CDR3 gives the full variable domain: KAGVTQTPRYLIKTRGQQVTLSCSPISGHRSVSWYQQTPGQGLQFLFEYFSETQRNKGNFPGRFSGRQFSNSRSEMNVSTLELGDSALYLCASSPLVAGSGQNIQYFGAGTRLSVL.

The chain employs TRBV7-3 and TRBJ2-1; D is possibly TRBD1 (5 bases). This CDR3 comprises 14 residues. In germline, CDR1 is SGHTA, CDR2 FQGTGA. Between the trimmed V and J ends, which lost 4 bases and 7 bases, there was a span of 14 bases. The DNA of the CDR3 is TGTGCCAGCAGCTCAGATCGGACACGTAATGAGCAGTTCTTC. Translating it yields CASSSDRTRNEQFF.

J is TRBJ2-1 and V is TRBV2, with TRBD2 identical over 10 bases. Trimming cost V 3 bases and J 6 bases; bases outside gene matches: 5. CDR3 length: 15 residues. CDR1 is SNHLY, CDR2 FYNNEI, per germline. The CDR3 DNA reads TGTGCCAGCAGTGAGCCAGCGGGGGGGGGCAATGAGCAGTTCTTC. Translation: CASSEPAGGGNEQFF.

J is TRBJ2-7 and V is TRBV11-2; D uncertain. The CDR3 spans 13 residues. Germline CDR1 SGHAT, CDR2 FQNNGV. V lost 0 bases and J lost 7, with 10 bases in between. DNA for the CDR3: TGTGCCAGCAGCTTAGAACAGCCCCGAGAGCAGTACTTC. The encoded protein is CASSLEQPREQYF.

This sequence joins TRBV7-2 and TRBJ1-6; perhaps TRBD1 as D (6 bases). The CDR3 consists of 16 residues. V was trimmed by 5 bases and J by 2 bases, leaving 13 bases between them. Per germline, CDR1 SGHTA and CDR2 FQGNSA. The CDR3 here is CASSPATGAYNSPLHF. For the CDR3, the DNA is TGTGCCAGCAGCCCAGCGACAGGAGCCTATAATTCACCCCTCCACTTT.

The V and J genes are TRBV4-3 and TRBJ1-5, with 8 bases matching TRBD1. Losses at the gene ends were 0 bases for V and 2 bases for J; bases not matched to a gene: 6. The CDR3 totals 17 residues. Germline V gives CDR1 LGHNA, CDR2 YSLEER. CDR3 nucleotide sequence: TGCGCCAGCAGCCAAGATTACAGGGGGAGAGGCAATCAGCCCCAGCATTTT. It is translated as CASSQDYRGRGNQPQHF.

The chain links TRBV5-6 to TRBJ2-7; D is ambiguous. The CDR3 is 11 residues long. Between the trimmed V and J ends, which lost 4 bases and 7 bases, there was a span of 9 bases. CDR1 is SGHDT, CDR2 YYEEEE, per germline. CDR3 in DNA: TGTGCCAGCAGCCTAAACTTGGAGCAGTACTTC. Translating gives CASSLNLEQYF. Full variable domain (remainder filled in from reference TRBV5-6 and TRBJ2-7): DAGVTQSPTHLIKTRGQQVTLRCSPKSGHDTVSWYQQALGQGPQFIFQYYEEEERQRGNFPDRFSGHQFPNYSSELNVNALLLGDSALYLCASSLNLEQYFGPGTRLTVT.

The chain couples TRBV2 to TRBJ2-7, with TRBD2 as a possible D gene (5 bases). The germline CDR1 and CDR2 sequences are SNHLY and FYNNEI. CDR3 length: 14 residues. Trimming pared 4 bases from V and 6 bases from J, leaving 16 bases between. The CDR3 bases are TGTGCCAGCAGTGGTGAAGGGTATGAGGGCGAGCAGTACTTC. It translates to CASSGEGYEGEQYF.

In its sample, this clone was seen a few times. The chain employs TRBV5-1 and TRBJ1-5, with D possibly TRBD1 on 5 matching bases. Germline assignment: CDR1 SGHRS and CDR2 YFSETQ. This CDR3 spans 16 amino acids. The ends were cut back, 1 base at V and 0 bases at J, with 11 bases in the middle. Here the CDR3 reads CASSLSGRNSNQPQHF. The CDR3 coding sequence is TGCGCCAGCAGCTTGTCAGGGAGGAATAGCAATCAGCCCCAGCATTTT. Supplemented by reference TRBV5-1 and TRBJ1-5, the full variable domain reads KAGVTQTPRYLIKTRGQQVTLSCSPISGHRSVSWYQQTPGQGLQFLFEYFSETQRNKGNFPGRFSGRQFSNSRSEMNVSTLELGDSALYLCASSLSGRNSNQPQHFGDGTRLSIL.

This clone was seen more than once but under ten times. This sequence joins TRBV5-8 and TRBJ1-3; D perhaps matches TRBD1 (5 bases). Germline assignment: CDR1 SGHTS and CDR2 YDEGEE. Trimming pared 4 bases from V and 0 bases from J, leaving 8 bases between. The CDR3 totals 14 residues. CDR3 coding DNA: TGTGCCAGCAGCCCAGGGTTCTCTGGAAACACCATATATTTT. It is translated as CASSPGFSGNTIYF.

This chain joins TRBV12-3 or TRBV12-4 and TRBJ1-5, with no clear D. V shed 1 base and J shed 4 bases, with 5 bases lying between them. CDR3 length: 13 amino acids. CDR3: CASSLDSNQPQHF. The CDR3, as DNA: TGTGCCAGCAGTTTAGACAGTAATCAGCCCCAGCATTTT.

This chain links TRBV6-1 with TRBJ1-6, with D perhaps TRBD1 (5 bases). Germline lookup yields CDR1 MNHNS and CDR2 SASEGT. This CDR3 region has 14 residues. With 1 base removed from V and 9 bases from J, the gap between germline ends came to 10 bases. Here the CDR3 DNA reads TGTGCCAGCAGTGAAGGTGTCAGGGCTTCACCCCTCCACTTT. Its protein product is CASSEGVRASPLHF.

This sequence joins TRBV6-4 and TRBJ2-6; TRBD1 aligns across 9 bases. This CDR3 region has 15 residues. The germline V gene has CDR1 MRHNA and CDR2 SNTAGT. Germline trimming cut 8 bases from V and 0 bases from J; bases unmatched to any gene: 2. The CDR3 DNA is TGTGCCAGCGCGGACAGGGGCTCTGGGGCCAACGTCCTGACTTTC. Protein sequence: CASADRGSGANVLTF.

The chain uses TRBV19 and TRBJ2-5; D call uncertain. V was clipped by 2 bases and J by 2 bases, with 6 bases between them. Germline-derived CDR1 and CDR2 are LNHDA and SQIVND (reference sequence). The CDR3 loop spans 13 amino acids. The CDR3 DNA follows: TGTGCCAGTAGTATAAACAAACAAGAGACCCAGTACTTC. This codes for CASSINKQETQYF.

The chain carries TRBV4-1 and TRBJ2-2, with a weak D call TRBD1 (5 bases). The length of the CDR3 is 16 residues. Germline CDR1 reads MGHRA; CDR2 reads YSYEKL. Deletions cut 0 bases from V and 6 bases from J, with 14 bases between. This CDR3 reads CASSQDQGHASGELFF. The CDR3 coding sequence is TGCGCCAGCAGCCAAGATCAGGGTCACGCGTCCGGGGAGCTGTTTTTT.

The genes are TRBV28 and TRBJ2-1; D unresolved. The length of the CDR3 is 14 residues. V was pared by 4 bases and J by 10 bases, with 17 bases between. From germline, CDR1 is MDHEN and CDR2 SYDVKM. CDR3 amino acids: CASSSGWRLTEQFF. The CDR3, as DNA: TGTGCCAGCAGTTCTGGGTGGCGGTTGACCGAGCAGTTCTTC.

The table lists this clone with a count of one. The chain combines TRBV6-5 with TRBJ2-7; 7 bases fit TRBD2. From germline, CDR1 is MNHEY and CDR2 SVGAGI. Trimming took 7 bases from V and 0 from J; bases not matched to a gene: 6. The CDR3 extends over 14 amino acids. The CDR3 sequence: CASTLAVSSYEQYF. CDR3 DNA: TGTGCCAGCACCCTAGCGGTAAGCTCCTACGAGCAGTACTTC.

The V gene is TRBV7-8, the J gene TRBJ2-3, with D possibly matching TRBD1 (7 bases). Germline V gene sequence: CDR1 SGHVS, CDR2 FQNEAQ. Trimming left V 4 bases short and J 0 bases short, with 11 bases between. The CDR3 loop spans 15 amino acids. The CDR3 loop is CASSWAGQSTDTQYF. The CDR3 DNA reads as TGTGCCAGCAGCTGGGCGGGACAGAGCACAGATACGCAGTATTTT.

The chain links TRBV5-6 to TRBJ1-5, with 7 nucleotides matching TRBD1. Germline assignment: CDR1 SGHDT and CDR2 YYEEEE. J gave up 4 bases and V 3 bases, and 7 bases lay outside the gene matches. CDR3 length: 15 residues. CDR3 sequence: CASSSTGVGNQPQHF. The CDR3 DNA follows: TGTGCCAGCAGCTCCACAGGGGTAGGAAATCAGCCCCAGCATTTT.